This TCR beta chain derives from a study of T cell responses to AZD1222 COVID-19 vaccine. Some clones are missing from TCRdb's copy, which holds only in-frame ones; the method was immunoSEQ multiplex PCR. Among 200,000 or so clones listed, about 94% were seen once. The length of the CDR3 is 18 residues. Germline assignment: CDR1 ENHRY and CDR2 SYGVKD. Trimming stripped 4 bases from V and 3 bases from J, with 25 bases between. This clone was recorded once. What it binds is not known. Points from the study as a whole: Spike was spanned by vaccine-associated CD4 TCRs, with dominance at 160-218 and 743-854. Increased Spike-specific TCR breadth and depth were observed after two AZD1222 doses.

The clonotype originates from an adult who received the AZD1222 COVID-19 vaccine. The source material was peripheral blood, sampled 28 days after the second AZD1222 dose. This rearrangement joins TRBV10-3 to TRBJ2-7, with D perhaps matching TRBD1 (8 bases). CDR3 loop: CAISATGTGRGAIYEQYF. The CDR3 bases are TGTGCCATCAGTGCTACCGGGACAGGACGGGGGGCCATCTACGAGCAGTACTTC.